These T cell receptor beta chains were read from a single sample in a study of shared clonotypes between healthy human individuals. Here immunoSEQ multiplex PCR was the method, and the copy in TCRdb shows in-frame clones only, minus some. The sample yields around 100,000 clones, roughly 70% seen once. Specimen: memory CD8+ T cells sorted from blood. The receptors originated from a woman in her 30s in good health. Each CDR3 is given with its conserved first and last residue. The D gene is left open where the match is weak. Clone sizes are given selectively: once, few, many, or a class where the clone is expanded.

.,.,TRBJ2-6,TRBV4-2,CASSMRLQSRANVLTF,TGTGCCAGCAGCATGAGGTTACAAAGTCGGGCCAACGTCCTGACTTTC
.,.,TRBJ2-3,TRBV5-1,CASSLDPEDTQYF,TGCGCCAGCAGCCTCGATCCCGAGGATACGCAGTATTTT
.,.,TRBJ1-2,TRBV19,CASRTLGQKYNYGYTF,TGTGCCAGTAGAACCCTAGGACAGAAATATAACTATGGCTACACCTTC
.,.,TRBJ2-6,TRBV27,CASSSTGMLYSGANVLTF,TGTGCCAGCAGTTCCACCGGGATGCTTTACTCTGGGGCCAACGTCCTGACTTTC
.,.,TRBJ2-2,TRBV7-9,CASSLGGSRYTGELFF,TGTGCCAGCAGCTTAGGCGGCAGCCGATACACCGGGGAGCTGTTTTTT
TRBD2,.,TRBJ2-5,TRBV5-1,CASSWQAGDGETQYF,TGCGCCAGCAGCTGGCAAGCGGGAGATGGTGAGACCCAGTACTTC
.,.,TRBJ2-1,TRBV19,CASSIALLGRGKVNEQFF,TGTGCCAGTAGTATAGCGCTCCTAGGGCGGGGTAAGGTCAATGAGCAGTTCTTC
TRBD2,.,TRBJ2-3,TRBV10-2,CASSPPGLAGMGDTQYF,TGCGCCAGCAGTCCCCCGGGACTAGCGGGGATGGGGGATACGCAGTATTTT
.,.,TRBJ2-3,TRBV28,CASIGSNTDTQYF,TGTGCCAGCATTGGTTCTAACACAGATACGCAGTATTTT
.,.,TRBJ2-2,TRBV28,CASSSTRGWKREPGELFF,TGTGCCAGCAGTTCCACAAGGGGCTGGAAGAGGGAACCCGGGGAGCTGTTTTTT
TRBD2,many,TRBJ2-1,TRBV4-2,CASSLIIGTSGNEQFF,TGTGCCAGCAGCTTGATAATAGGGACTAGTGGCAATGAGCAGTTCTTC
TRBD1,many,TRBJ2-1,TRBV29-1,CSVRQGELYNEQFF,TGCAGCGTGCGACAGGGGGAACTCTACAATGAGCAGTTCTTC
TRBD1,.,TRBJ2-3,TRBV6-1,CASSDLTGASTDTQYF,TGTGCCAGCAGTGATCTGACAGGGGCTAGCACAGATACGCAGTATTTT
.,.,TRBJ1-1,TRBV18,CASSPEGGNTEAFF,TGTGCCAGCTCACCTGAAGGGGGGAACACTGAAGCTTTCTTT
.,.,TRBJ2-3,TRBV29-1,CSVTGQRTDTQYF,TGCAGCGTCACGGGACAACGCACAGATACGCAGTATTTT
TRBD1,.,TRBJ2-2,TRBV2,CASSGGQGGTGELFF,TGTGCCAGCAGTGGGGGACAGGGAGGCACCGGGGAGCTGTTTTTT
TRBD2,.,TRBJ2-1,TRBV10-3,CAISAPSSGSIIKFF,TGTGCCATCAGTGCCCCTTCTAGCGGGAGTATTATTAAGTTCTTC
.,.,TRBJ2-7,TRBV4-1,CASSQDREPPYEQYF,TGCGCCAGCAGCCAAGATCGGGAGCCCCCCTACGAGCAGTACTTC
.,.,TRBJ1-5,TRBV10-1,CASTAPKTGPNQPQHF,TGCGCCAGCACGGCGCCCAAAACAGGGCCCAATCAGCCCCAGCATTTT
.,.,TRBJ2-1,TRBV11-2,CASSLVQVGEQFF,TGTGCCAGCAGCTTAGTCCAAGTCGGTGAGCAGTTCTTC
TRBD2,.,TRBJ2-3,TRBV9,CASSVSLEAGGPDTQYF,TGTGCCAGCAGCGTTTCCTTAGAAGCGGGAGGGCCAGATACGCAGTATTTT
TRBD1,.,TRBJ1-2,TRBV2,CALDRATYGYTF,TGTGCCTTGGACAGGGCCACCTATGGCTACACCTTC
.,.,TRBJ2-6,TRBV7-6,CASSLTPTGANVLTF,TGTGCCAGCAGCTTAACCCCCACGGGGGCCAACGTCCTGACTTTC
TRBD2,.,TRBJ2-1,TRBV6-4,CASSDSREPSQQFF,TGTGCCAGCAGTGACTCGCGGGAGCCCAGCCAACAGTTCTTC
.,many,TRBJ1-2,TRBV6-4,CASSSLGGGADGYTF,TGTGCCAGCAGTTCCCTAGGCGGGGGCGCCGATGGCTACACCTTC
TRBD1,.,TRBJ2-7,TRBV19,CASSTLAGGPYEQYF,TGTGCCAGTAGTACCCTGGCAGGGGGACCCTACGAGCAGTACTTC
TRBD1,.,TRBJ1-2,TRBV10-3,CAINRQGYAQTNYGYTF,TGTGCCATCAATCGACAGGGGTACGCGCAGACTAACTATGGCTACACCTTC
TRBD1,.,TRBJ1-2,TRBV6-6,CASSGQGFYGYTF,TGTGCCAGCTCAGGACAGGGGTTTTATGGCTACACCTTC
TRBD1,.,TRBJ1-2,TRBV9,CASSGRQGGDYGYTF,TGTGCCAGCAGCGGCCGACAGGGTGGCGACTATGGCTACACCTTC
.,.,TRBJ2-1,TRBV27,CASKEGGAWGYNEQFF,TGTGCCAGCAAGGAGGGGGGGGCCTGGGGCTACAATGAGCAGTTCTTC
TRBD1,.,TRBJ2-7,TRBV5-4,CASSVDRDRVYEQYF,TGTGCCAGCAGCGTCGACCGGGACAGGGTTTACGAGCAGTACTTC
TRBD2,.,TRBJ2-7,TRBV4-2,CASSQEGRLSGRAMSYEQYF,TGTGCCAGCAGCCAAGAAGGTCGCCTTAGCGGGAGGGCAATGTCCTACGAGCAGTACTTC
TRBD1,.,TRBJ2-7,TRBV9,CASRTGAASYEQYF,TGTGCCAGCAGGACAGGGGCAGCAAGCTACGAGCAGTACTTC
TRBD2,.,TRBJ2-1,TRBV6-5,CASSLGLAENNEQFF,TGTGCCAGCAGCCTGGGACTAGCGGAAAACAATGAGCAGTTCTTC
.,.,TRBJ2-2,TRBV19,CASRSRGQNTGELFF,TGTGCCAGTAGGAGTCGAGGCCAGAACACCGGGGAGCTGTTTTTT
TRBD2,.,TRBJ2-1,TRBV7-2,CASGKRDYINEQFF,TGTGCCAGCGGAAAGCGGGACTATATCAATGAGCAGTTCTTC
.,.,TRBJ1-1,TRBV28,CASRRIRGTFF,TGTGCCAGCAGGCGGATTAGGGGAACTTTCTTT
TRBD1,few,TRBJ2-7,TRBV29-1,CSVVPTGGTYEQYF,TGCAGCGTTGTTCCGACAGGGGGTACCTACGAGCAGTACTTC
.,.,TRBJ2-5,TRBV11-2,CASSHPGRIPRETQYF,TGTGCCAGCAGCCATCCAGGGAGAATTCCCCGGGAGACCCAGTACTTC
.,.,TRBJ2-1,TRBV4-1,CASSLQVDYWNEQFF,TGCGCCAGCAGCCTACAGGTGGATTACTGGAATGAGCAGTTCTTC
.,few,TRBJ1-2,TRBV6-1,CASRDLAGYGYTF,TGTGCCAGCCGTGACCTGGCTGGGTATGGCTACACCTTC
.,.,TRBJ1-1,TRBV9,CASSANSGTEAFF,TGTGCCAGCAGCGCCAACTCGGGCACTGAAGCTTTCTTT
.,.,TRBJ1-4,TRBV6-5,CASSYGGKLFF,TGTGCCAGCAGTTACGGAGGAAAACTGTTTTTT
.,.,TRBJ1-5,TRBV5-1,CASSFERNQPQHF,TGCGCCAGCAGCTTTGAGAGGAACCAGCCCCAGCATTTT
.,.,TRBJ2-1,TRBV28,CASSLTPGTLIYNEQFF,TGTGCCAGCAGTTTGACCCCCGGGACACTCATCTACAATGAGCAGTTCTTC
.,few,TRBJ2-5,TRBV29-1,CSVEDAKTGETQYF,TGCAGCGTTGAAGACGCCAAAACTGGAGAGACCCAGTACTTC
.,few,TRBJ2-7,TRBV27,CASSLKDSTYEQYF,TGTGCCAGCAGTTTAAAGGACAGCACCTACGAGCAGTACTTC
.,few,TRBJ2-7,TRBV5-4,CASSQDDASPSYEQYF,TGTGCCAGCAGCCAAGATGATGCGTCCCCTTCCTACGAGCAGTACTTC
TRBD1,.,TRBJ1-5,TRBV28,CASSFLTGAVQPQHF,TGTGCCAGCAGTTTTCTCACAGGGGCTGTACAGCCCCAGCATTTT
TRBD2,.,TRBJ2-7,TRBV7-9,CASSRAAGEGYEQYF,TGTGCCAGCAGCCGGGCGGCGGGGGAGGGCTACGAGCAGTACTTC
.,.,TRBJ1-3,TRBV4-1,CASSQDRNSGNTIYF,TGCGCCAGCAGCCAAGATCGAAACTCTGGAAACACCATATATTTT
.,.,TRBJ2-7,TRBV10-2,CASSDLGPYEQYF,TGCGCCAGCAGTGATTTGGGACCCTACGAGCAGTACTTC
TRBD1,once,TRBJ2-7,TRBV19,CASSDRGGSYEQYF,TGTGCCAGTAGCGACAGGGGGGGATCCTACGAGCAGTACTTC
TRBD2,.,TRBJ2-5,TRBV11-1,CASSFQAGGAETQYF,TGTGCCAGCAGCTTCCAGGCGGGAGGGGCGGAGACCCAGTACTTC
TRBD1,.,TRBJ1-2,TRBV28,CASSLYRQGPGGYTF,TGTGCCAGCAGTTTATACCGACAGGGCCCGGGAGGCTACACCTTC
.,.,TRBJ1-1,TRBV2,CASSETDRAEAFF,TGTGCCAGCAGTGAAACAGACCGGGCGGAAGCTTTCTTT
TRBD1,few,TRBJ1-4,TRBV28,CASSPTRGGSEKLFF,TGTGCCAGCAGTCCGACCAGGGGGGGGAGTGAAAAACTGTTTTTT